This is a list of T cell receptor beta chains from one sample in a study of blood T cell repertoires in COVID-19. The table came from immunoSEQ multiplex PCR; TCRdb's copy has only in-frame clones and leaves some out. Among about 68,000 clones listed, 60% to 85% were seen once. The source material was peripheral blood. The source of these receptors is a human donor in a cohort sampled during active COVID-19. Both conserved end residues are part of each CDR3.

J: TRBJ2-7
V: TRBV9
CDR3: CASSVQTDPYEQYF

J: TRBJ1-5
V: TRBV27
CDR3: CASSSLGGMREGARNQPQHF

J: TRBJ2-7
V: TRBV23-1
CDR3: CASRRDRAYEQYF

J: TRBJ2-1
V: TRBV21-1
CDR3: CASSKVRGDDEQFF

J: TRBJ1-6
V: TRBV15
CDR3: CATSRDRTSSYNSPLHF

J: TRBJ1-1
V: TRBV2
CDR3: CASSERRGGDTEAFF

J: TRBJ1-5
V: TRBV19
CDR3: CASSIRTGGGGKNQPQHF

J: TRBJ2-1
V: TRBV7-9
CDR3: CASSFTETFHKGQFF

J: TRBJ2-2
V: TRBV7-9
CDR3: CASSLDSTGELFF

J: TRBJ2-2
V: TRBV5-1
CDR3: CASSMGHDTGELFF

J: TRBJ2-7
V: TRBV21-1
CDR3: CASSIRQEQYF

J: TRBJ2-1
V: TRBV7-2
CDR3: CASSLDGPPGVF

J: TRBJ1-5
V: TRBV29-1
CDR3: CSVSLSDNQPQHF

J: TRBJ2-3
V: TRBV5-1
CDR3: CASTLAGGAIDTQYF

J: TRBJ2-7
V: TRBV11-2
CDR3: CASSSDRDRSYEQYF

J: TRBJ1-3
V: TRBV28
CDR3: CASGRLSENLNTIYF